This TCR beta chain originates from a study of T cell repertoires in cytomegalovirus infection. Study-level information: Matching HLA type, along with CMV infection, was indicated by public TCR beta signatures.

Germline V gene sequence: CDR1 SGHVS, CDR2 FNYEAQ. There are 14 residues in the CDR3. Study-wide results and limits: Clonotypes of TCR beta that were HLA-C-restricted and CMV-specific dominated the ex vivo response.

Turning to this clonotype: Its antigen is unidentified. One junction end does not reproduce the germline sequence, and a read error may be involved.

TCRdb redid the calling of the reads with MiXCR, one entry per CDR3 protein. In the table there are around 540,000 distinct CDR3 sequences, 30% to 35% of which are singletons. This clonotype originated in a human donor in good health (CMV status not recorded). Some clones in this sample may be carry-over from other donors' samples. The material sequenced was cultured PBMCs, taken from culture after CMV antigen stimulation. The genes are TRBV7-6 and TRBJ2-1, with TRBD2 matching 12 bases. CDR3 residues: CASSPTSGSYEQFF. Here the CDR3 DNA reads TGTGCTAGCAGCCCGACTAGCGGGAGTTATGAGCAGTTCTTC. The variable domain in full, with the rest retrieved from reference TRBV7-6 and TRBJ2-1, is GAGVSQSPRYKVTKRGQDVALRCDPISGHVSLYWYRQALGQGPEFLTYFNYEAQQDKSGLPNDRFSAERPEGSISTLTIQRTEQRDSAMYRCASSPTSGSYEQFFGPGTRLTVL.